This T cell receptor (beta chain) was found in a study of T cell responses to AZD1222 COVID-19 vaccine (dated by TCRdb to the early 2020s). For context, the study as a whole: AZD1222 recipients with second doses at about 4 weeks or about 12 weeks were pooled, because spike-specific TCR depth and breadth did not differ between schedules. TCR sequencing covered roughly 230 trial participants: 200 to 210 given two doses of AZD1222 and 26 given two doses of MenACWY control vaccine. Trial participants were enrolled into age subgroups of 18-55, 56-69 and 70-plus years, which contained about 150, 28 and 57 TCR-sequenced participants, respectively. The research as a whole found: CD4 TCRs associated with the vaccine covered the entire spike protein, and the dominant responses were in regions 160-218 and 743-854. After two AZD1222 doses, spike-specific TCR breadth and depth were significantly higher than at day 0 and than in MenACWY recipients. The 56-69-year group was small, and its depth increase did not reach significance, likely because of low power. Because no day 14 peak-response samples were available, the repertoires could be characterized only after the peak T cell response. Participants were mostly white British, with more females than males. The authors suggested clonal diversity may have been underestimated. Nearly half of unique spike-specific TCRs reportedly recognized epitopes outside regions mutated in the B.1.351 and B.1.1.7 variants. Conclusions about previously exposed vaccinees were limited because only a handful of AZD1222 recipients were SARS-CoV-2 seropositive at baseline.

Including the terminal cysteine and phenylalanine, the CDR3 comprises 16 residues. Left in the record is the CDR3 DNA by itself, 48 bases read in frame from the first base. The germline V gene (reference sequence) yields SEHNR for CDR1 and FQNEAQ for CDR2. Here V drops 4 bases and J drops 3 bases, and the junction holds 9 bases not matched to any gene. Comments on this clone: Its antigen is not yet known. Base qualities are not provided; no much larger clone lies one nucleotide away.

The CDR3 regions of human TCRbeta chains were subjected to immunosequencing. Processing in the source paper ran as follows. TCRs in the repertoires were compared against a reference library of SARS-CoV-2-specific TCRs that had been generated with the MIRA antigen-specificity platform. Breadth meant the fraction of unique TCRs that were SARS-CoV-2-associated, whereas depth meant the fraction of total T cells that were SARS-CoV-2-associated. Using the MIRA data, each spike-specific TCR was assigned both to the spike region to which the TCR was reactive and to a CD4 or CD8 class. Log10-transformed breadth and depth values were compared by one-way ANOVA with Sidak's multiple comparisons tests. TCRdb stores this immuneACCESS table with in-frame sequences only. Part of the clones is absent; in the studies checked, under half of the shortfall reflects unresolved V genes, and no reason is known for the rest. V, J and clone size derive from that table, while D and trimming were established from the DNA sequence. The table for this sample lists about 150,000 clones; approximately 85% of them were counted only once. Together, the top ten hold roughly 8% of the sample.

In light of the paper, this sample's time point label describes: baseline before first vaccination. Samples from vaccinated people were obtained from the UK trials COV001 and COV002, which included a single-blind randomized controlled phase 2/3 trial of AZD1222 (ChAdOx1 nCoV-19) in healthy adults. For TCRbeta chain sequencing, PBMC samples from trial participants were taken at day 0 and at day 28 after the second dose. This sample comprised peripheral blood, obtained on day 0 of AZD1222 vaccination. The TCR originated in an adult in good health. The sequence links TRBV7-9 to TRBJ2-7, and 10 junctional nucleotides match TRBD2. In nucleotide form, the sequence is TGTGCCAGCAGCTCGGCGGGAGCGGGAGGGCTCTACGAGCAGTACTTC. This yields the protein CASSSAGAGGLYEQYF.